These 2 T cell receptor beta chains came from one sample sequenced in a study of Graves' ophthalmopathy and Graves' hyperthyroidism. The TCR beta CDR3 regions underwent amplification from RNA transcripts. Following a first-round RT-PCR that used HTBI primers, a second-round multiplex PCR was carried out. From the multiplex PCR reads, TCRdb called clonotypes with MiXCR, one entry per CDR3 protein. The sample has hundreds of thousands of distinct CDR3 sequences; approximately 39% are singletons. Sequencing was carried out using peripheral blood. These receptors were taken from an adult man with Graves' ophthalmopathy.

This clonotype was found many times. V gene TRBV7-9 combines with J gene TRBJ1-1; D unclear. This CDR3 is built from 15 residues. Trimming shortened V by 0 bases and J by 1 base, and 9 bases separated the two germline ends. Germline CDR1 SEHNR, CDR2 FQNEAQ (reference sequence). CDR3 residues: CASSLAVGWNTEAFF. As DNA, the CDR3 is TGTGCCAGCAGCTTAGCTGTCGGGTGGAACACTGAAGCTTTCTTT.

The rearrangement links TRBV5-8 to TRBJ1-6; D is unclear. Germline CDR1 SGHTS, CDR2 YDEGEE. This CDR3 is 16 amino acids long. Trimming cost V 2 bases and J 4 bases, with 13 bases left between them. Here the CDR3 DNA reads TGTGCCAGCAGCTTTTCCATCCGGTCGTATAATTCACCCCTCCACTTT. This encodes CASSFSIRSYNSPLHF.